The 3 T cell receptor beta chains in this list originate from one sample, sequenced in a study of shared clonotypes between healthy human individuals. Repertoires were generated with immunoSEQ multiplex PCR, while TCRdb's copy carries only in-frame clones and drops some. Here the sample spans about 640,000 clones, 60% to 80% being singletons. Sequencing was performed on memory CD4+ T cells sorted from blood. Subset here: CD45RA-negative fraction. The receptors here all came from a woman aged 25 to 39 in good health.

The V and J genes are TRBV28 and TRBJ2-6; maybe TRBD2 (6 bases). The germline V and J ends were trimmed by 10 bases and 0 bases, with 10 bases remaining between them. The CDR3 totals 14 residues. Germline CDR1 and CDR2: MDHEN and SYDVKM. Written as DNA, the CDR3 is TGTGCCACAGTCGGGAGCTCTGGGGCCAACGTCCTGACTTTC. Translation: CATVGSSGANVLTF.

J is TRBJ2-7 and V is TRBV11-2; 7 bases map to TRBD2. The germline CDR1 and CDR2 sequences are SGHAT and FQNNGV. With V trimmed by 1 base and J by 3 bases, 9 bases remained unmatched. The CDR3 is 16 residues long. Here the CDR3 reads CASSLVAGRGDYEQYF. CDR3 in DNA: TGTGCCAGCAGCTTAGTTGCGGGGAGGGGTGACTACGAGCAGTACTTC.

The chain is built from TRBV7-2 and TRBJ1-5, with TRBD1 identical over 7 bases. Germline V gives CDR1 SGHTA, CDR2 FQGNSA. This CDR3 is built from 15 residues. The trim removed 5 bases at V and 0 bases at J, leaving 4 bases unmatched. CDR3 in DNA: TGTGCCAGCAGCCAGACAGGGTTTAGCAATCAGCCCCAGCATTTT. Its translation: CASSQTGFSNQPQHF.